Listed below are T cell receptor beta chains from one sample, sequenced in a study of blood T cells in healthy people across ages. TCRdb redid the calling of the 5' RACE reads with MiXCR, one entry per CDR3 protein. The data hold over 700,000 distinct CDR3 sequences, with 53% observed a single time. Specimen: blood. These receptors came from a man older than 75 in good health. The CDR3 runs from the conserved cysteine through the conserved F or W. The D gene is left open where the match is weak. Size is stated for part of the rows, as once, few or many counts, or as a class when the clone is expanded.

few,TRBV6-1,TRBD1,TRBJ2-4,CASRSGTGGAAKNIQYF,TGTGCCAGCAGGTCCGGGACAGGGGGCGCAGCCAAAAACATTCAGTACTTC
NA,TRBV12-3/TRBV12-4,NA,TRBJ1-2,CASSFGRRTNYGYTF,TGTGCCAGCAGTTTTGGGCGGAGAACTAACTATGGCTACACCTTC
NA,TRBV6-1,NA,TRBJ1-5,CASSASIYSNQPQHF,TGTGCCAGCAGTGCCTCGATATATAGCAATCAGCCCCAGCATTTT
NA,TRBV10-3,TRBD2,TRBJ2-1,CAISANAGGPNEQFF,TGTGCCATCAGTGCAAATGCGGGAGGGCCGAATGAGCAGTTCTTC
once,TRBV27,NA,TRBJ1-2,CASSLWGQPKEGYTF,TGTGCCAGCAGTTTATGGGGACAACCAAAGGAAGGCTACACCTTC
once,TRBV20-1,NA,TRBJ2-7,CSARAAGGNEQYF,TGCAGTGCTAGAGCGGCCGGGGGCAACGAGCAGTACTTC
NA,TRBV20-1,NA,TRBJ2-1,CSARLPGQRPNEQFF,TGCAGTGCTAGGCTCCCGGGCCAGCGGCCCAATGAGCAGTTCTTC
NA,TRBV9,TRBD1,TRBJ2-3,CASSAGDREHRYAYF,TGTGCCAGCAGCGCCGGGGACAGGGAGCACAGATACGCGTATTTT
NA,TRBV29-1,TRBD1,TRBJ2-7,CSVEAPGQSYEQYF,TGCAGCGTTGAAGCCCCGGGACAGAGCTACGAGCAGTACTTC
NA,TRBV11-2,TRBD2,TRBJ2-7,CASSLEVSGRPTYEQYF,TGTGCCAGCAGCTTAGAGGTCAGCGGGAGGCCAACTTACGAGCAGTACTTC
NA,TRBV5-1,TRBD2,TRBJ2-3,CASTSLRLAGVRTDTQYF,TGCGCCAGCACCTCCCTACGACTTGCGGGAGTGCGGACAGATACGCAGTATTTT
few,TRBV7-9,TRBD1,TRBJ2-7,CASSSGQGIYEQYF,TGTGCCAGCAGCTCTGGACAGGGAATCTACGAGCAGTACTTC
NA,TRBV12-3/TRBV12-4,NA,TRBJ2-3,CASSRQKSTDTQYF,TGTGCCAGCAGTAGACAGAAAAGCACAGATACGCAGTATTTT
NA,TRBV20-1,TRBD2,TRBJ2-1,CSARDPLAGYNEQFF,TGCAGTGCTAGAGATCCCCTAGCGGGTTACAATGAGCAGTTCTTC
NA,TRBV3-1,TRBD1,TRBJ1-2,CASSQAGTEIGYTF,TGTGCCAGCAGCCAAGCCGGGACAGAAATTGGCTACACCTTC
NA,TRBV27,TRBD1,TRBJ2-7,CASSLDRATYEQYF,TGTGCCAGCAGTTTAGACAGGGCCACCTACGAGCAGTACTTC
NA,TRBV10-3,NA,TRBJ2-1,CAISVAGTYNEQFF,TGTGCCATCAGTGTAGCCGGCACCTACAATGAGCAGTTCTTC
NA,TRBV24-1,TRBD1,TRBJ2-7,CATSEADREYEQYF,TGTGCCACCAGTGAGGCTGACAGGGAATACGAGCAGTACTTC
NA,TRBV3-1,NA,TRBJ2-6,CASSQLRSGANVLTF,TGTGCCAGCAGCCAATTGCGATCCGGGGCCAACGTCCTGACTTTC
NA,TRBV20-1,TRBD2,TRBJ2-1,CSARDDHSGSSYNEQFF,TGCAGTGCTAGAGATGACCATAGCGGGAGCTCCTACAATGAGCAGTTCTTC
NA,TRBV3-1,TRBD1,TRBJ2-5,CASSQGQGVGTQYF,TGTGCCAGCAGCCAAGGACAGGGGGTTGGGACCCAGTACTTC
NA,TRBV5-6,NA,TRBJ2-7,CASSRKATYEQYF,TGTGCCAGCAGCCGCAAGGCAACCTACGAGCAGTACTTC
NA,TRBV3-1,TRBD2,TRBJ2-1,CASSQFGGRTYNGQFF,TGTGCCAGCAGCCAATTCGGCGGGAGGACCTACAATGGGCAGTTCTTC
NA,TRBV9,NA,TRBJ1-1,CASSPRLGLGDTEAFF,TGTGCCAGCAGCCCCCGTTTGGGGTTAGGCGACACTGAAGCTTTCTTT
few,TRBV5-1,TRBD2,TRBJ2-1,CASSLGAGTSSYNEQFF,TGCGCCAGCAGCTTGGGGGCCGGGACTAGCTCCTACAATGAGCAGTTCTTC
few,TRBV20-1,NA,TRBJ2-1,CSAKSSYEQFF,TGCAGTGCTAAGAGTAGTTATGAGCAGTTCTTC
few,TRBV10-3,TRBD2,TRBJ2-3,CAIVQREKAPDTQYF,TGTGCCATCGTTCAGCGGGAGAAGGCTCCAGATACGCAGTATTTT
NA,TRBV6-2/TRBV6-3,TRBD1,TRBJ2-7,CASSGTGLSGEQYF,TGTGCCAGCAGTGGGACAGGGCTTTCGGGCGAGCAGTACTTC
NA,TRBV5-6,NA,TRBJ1-6,CASSLGVSNSPLHF,TGTGCCAGCAGCTTGGGGGTCAGTAATTCACCCCTCCACTTT
NA,TRBV25-1,TRBD1,TRBJ1-4,CASSGETGQVWEKLFF,TGTGCCAGCAGTGGGGAGACCGGACAGGTCTGGGAAAAACTGTTTTTT
NA,TRBV7-9,TRBD2,TRBJ2-7,CASSRGLAEVHEQYF,TGTGCCAGCAGCCGGGGACTAGCGGAAGTCCACGAGCAGTACTTC
NA,TRBV10-3,NA,TRBJ2-3,CAISGASDNRYAYF,TGTGCCATCAGTGGGGCTAGCGATAACAGATACGCGTATTTT
NA,TRBV20-1,TRBD2,TRBJ2-1,CSAPNVGLADNEQFF,TGCAGTGCTCCTAATGTCGGACTAGCGGACAATGAGCAGTTCTTC
few,TRBV7-3,NA,TRBJ2-5,CASSFGSGETQYF,TGTGCCAGCAGCTTCGGGTCGGGGGAGACCCAGTACTTC
NA,TRBV25-1,NA,TRBJ1-6,CASSPPGRSSPLHF,TGTGCCAGCAGTCCTCCAGGACGTAGTTCACCCCTCCACTTT
few,TRBV7-2,NA,TRBJ1-6,CASSQDYTNSPLHF,TGTGCCAGCAGCCAAGACTACACGAATTCACCCCTCCACTTT
NA,TRBV5-1,TRBD1,TRBJ2-7,CASSPDRGHEQYF,TGCGCCAGCAGCCCCGACAGGGGGCACGAGCAGTACTTC
few,TRBV14,NA,TRBJ2-4,CASSPGVGIQYF,TGTGCCAGCAGCCCGGGGGTTGGCATTCAGTACTTC
NA,TRBV9,TRBD2,TRBJ2-5,CASSVGGLRLAGQETLYF,TGTGCCAGCAGCGTAGGGGGGCTCCGACTAGCGGGACAAGAGACCCTGTACTTC
NA,TRBV18,NA,TRBJ1-2,CASSIRESDWGYTF,TGTGCCAGCTCAATCCGGGAATCCGACTGGGGCTACACCTTC
NA,TRBV10-3,TRBD2,TRBJ2-1,CAISDLSKLAALNNEQFF,TGTGCCATCAGTGACCTGTCGAAACTAGCGGCTTTAAACAATGAGCAGTTCTTC
once,TRBV3-1,NA,TRBJ2-1,CASSQGAGPNEQFF,TGTGCCAGCAGCCAAGGAGCAGGGCCGAATGAGCAGTTCTTC
few,TRBV6-1,TRBD2,TRBJ2-1,CASSELITGGTTNEQFF,TGTGCCAGCAGTGAACTAATCACCGGGGGGACTACAAATGAGCAGTTCTTC
NA,TRBV12-3/TRBV12-4,NA,TRBJ2-1,CASSFDGNEQFF,TGTGCCAGCAGTTTCGACGGGAATGAGCAGTTCTTC
NA,TRBV24-1,NA,TRBJ2-1,CATRGEYNEQFF,TGTGCCACCAGGGGTGAATACAATGAGCAGTTCTTC
few,TRBV29-1,TRBD2,TRBJ2-7,CSAGGLAGVGLEQYF,TGCAGCGCTGGGGGGCTAGCGGGAGTGGGGCTCGAGCAGTACTTC
NA,TRBV6-1,NA,TRBJ2-1,CASSRTSPLYEQFF,TGTGCCAGCAGTCGGACGTCCCCCCTCTACGAGCAGTTCTTC
NA,TRBV7-3,TRBD2,TRBJ2-1,CASSSQGSGTSGRAGYNEQFF,TGTGCCAGCAGCTCGCAGGGTTCCGGGACTAGCGGGAGGGCCGGGTACAATGAGCAGTTCTTC
NA,TRBV20-1,NA,TRBJ2-5,CSAKQGTVEETQYF,TGCAGTGCTAAACAGGGAACGGTGGAAGAGACCCAGTACTTC
NA,TRBV24-1,TRBD1,TRBJ2-1,CATSDPKDRASYNEQFF,TGTGCCACCAGTGATCCAAAGGACAGGGCCAGCTACAATGAGCAGTTCTTC
NA,TRBV20-1,TRBD2,TRBJ2-1,CSAREGTSGSINEQFF,TGCAGTGCTAGAGAAGGGACTAGCGGGAGTATCAATGAGCAGTTCTTC
few,TRBV20-1,NA,TRBJ2-3,CSARGTFTDTQYF,TGCAGTGCTAGGGGGACCTTCACAGATACGCAGTATTTT